This is a list of T cell receptor beta chains from one sample in a study of shared clonotypes between healthy human individuals. Profiled with immunoSEQ multiplex PCR; TCRdb holds only in-frame clones, not every one. The sample holds 1.5 million to 2.5 million clones, about 95% seen once. Sequences were obtained from naive CD8+ T cells sorted from blood. The receptors originated from a man aged 18 to 35 in good health. Both conserved end residues are part of each CDR3. Fields, in order: clone size, V gene, D gene, J gene, CDR3 DNA, CDR3 protein. A D gene is named only where the DNA matches it firmly. Size is omitted from some rows. Given values are once, few, many or a class for expanded clones.

NA	TRBV5-4	TRBD2	TRBJ2-7	TGTGCCAGCAGCTTGGTCCCTAGCGGGGGGGTCTACGAGCAGTACTTC	CASSLVPSGGVYEQYF
NA	TRBV25-1	NA	TRBJ2-5	TGTGCCAGCAGACACACCGATGGGGGCCAAGAGACCCAGTACTTC	CASRHTDGGQETQYF
NA	TRBV11-2	NA	TRBJ2-2	TGTGCCAGCAGCTTAGCGGACACCGGGGAGCTGTTTTTT	CASSLADTGELFF
NA	TRBV21-1	NA	TRBJ1-6	TGTGCCAGCAGCAAAGTAATAGAGTCACCCCTCCACTTT	CASSKVIESPLHF
NA	TRBV9	NA	TRBJ1-3	TGTGCCAGCAGCGCCGGGACGGATCCGACTCTTGGAAACACCATATATTTT	CASSAGTDPTLGNTIYF
NA	TRBV5-6	TRBD2	TRBJ2-3	TGTGCCAGCAGCTTGGTTTCCAGCGGGAGGGTCACAGATACGCAGTATTTT	CASSLVSSGRVTDTQYF
NA	TRBV4-1	NA	TRBJ1-5	TGCGCCAGCAGCCAAGTGGGCAGGGCCTCGGATCAGCCCCAGCATTTT	CASSQVGRASDQPQHF
NA	TRBV7-6	TRBD1	TRBJ1-1	TGTGCCAGCAGCTTAAGCAGGGGGGGAACGAACACTGAAGCTTTCTTT	CASSLSRGGTNTEAFF
once	TRBV30	TRBD2	TRBJ2-7	TGTGCCTGCCGACTAGCGGGAGGGTACGAGCAGTACTTC	CACRLAGGYEQYF
NA	TRBV5-1	NA	TRBJ1-3	TGCGCCAGCAGCTTGGGGAACTCTGGAAACACCATATATTTT	CASSLGNSGNTIYF
NA	TRBV5-4	NA	TRBJ2-1	TGTGCCAGCAGAGTGGGAGGGGGGTCCAATGAGCAGTTCTTC	CASRVGGGSNEQFF
NA	TRBV9	NA	TRBJ1-3	TGTGCCAGCAGCGTTGGGGGGTTAGGAAACACCATATATTTT	CASSVGGLGNTIYF
NA	TRBV7-3	TRBD1	TRBJ1-6	TGTGCCAGCAGCCCCGGGACAGGGTCCCATTCACCCCTCCACTTT	CASSPGTGSHSPLHF
NA	TRBV6-5	NA	TRBJ2-2	TGTGCCAGCAGTTACGGGGTGACATTAGACAAAGGGGAGCTGTTTTTT	CASSYGVTLDKGELFF
NA	TRBV7-9	TRBD1	TRBJ1-2	TGTGCCAGCAGCCCCGGGGGGACAGGGGCCTATGGCTACACCTTC	CASSPGGTGAYGYTF
NA	TRBV9	TRBD2	TRBJ2-1	TGTGCCAGCAGCCTCTCGACTAGCACCAGTGAGCAGTTCTTC	CASSLSTSTSEQFF
NA	TRBV27	NA	TRBJ1-3	TGTGCCAGCAGTCCGAATCGAGGCTCTGGAAACACCATATATTTT	CASSPNRGSGNTIYF
NA	TRBV7-2	NA	TRBJ2-1	TGTGCCAGCAGCTTAGGGAGGGACACTGCCTATGAGCAGTTCTTC	CASSLGRDTAYEQFF
few	TRBV7-6	NA	TRBJ2-7	TGTGCCAGCAGCTTAGGGGGGGACTCCTACGAGCAGTACTTC	CASSLGGDSYEQYF
NA	TRBV13	TRBD1	TRBJ1-4	TGTGCCAGCAGCTCACTAAGGACAGGGGCTGGTGAAAAACTGTTTTTT	CASSSLRTGAGEKLFF
NA	TRBV7-9	TRBD1	TRBJ1-2	TGTGCCAGCAGCTTTCTCCGACTTGGGACAGGGGGCGAGTATGGCTACACCTTC	CASSFLRLGTGGEYGYTF
NA	TRBV10-1	TRBD1	TRBJ2-3	TGCGCCAGCAGTGCCTACTCTGGGACAGGGGACACAGATACGCAGTATTTT	CASSAYSGTGDTDTQYF